The 10 T cell receptor beta chains listed next were all sequenced from one sample in a study of T cell responses to AZD1222 COVID-19 vaccine. Repertoires were generated with immunoSEQ multiplex PCR, while TCRdb's copy carries only in-frame clones and drops some. The sample holds approximately 94,000 clones; approximately 87% are singletons and the top ten take approximately 15%. The sequenced sample was peripheral blood, obtained on day 0 of AZD1222 vaccination. The origin of the receptors is an adult in good health.

This clone was seen more than once but under ten times. The rearrangement links TRBV2 to TRBJ1-4, with D perhaps TRBD1 (5 bases). The length of the CDR3 is 14 residues. The V gene lost 5 bases and the J gene lost 3 bases, with 10 bases spanning the gap. Germline V lookup: CDR1 SNHLY, CDR2 FYNNEI. CDR3 coding DNA: TGTGCCAGCAGTCAGGGACGAGCTAATGAAAAACTGTTTTTT. Residues: CASSQGRANEKLFF.

The V and J genes are TRBV9 and TRBJ1-1; no firm D call. Per the germline V gene, CDR1 is SGDLS and CDR2 is YYNGEE. Trimming cost V 0 bases and J 6 bases, with 15 bases left between them. The CDR3 runs to 15 residues. The CDR3 spells CASSVVRTSNAEAFF. CDR3 DNA sequence: TGTGCCAGCAGCGTAGTTAGGACCTCTAACGCTGAAGCTTTCTTT.

The chain has TRBV29-1 and TRBJ1-2; D gene uncertain. Trimming cost V 4 bases and J 8 bases, with 20 bases left between them. Germline assignment: CDR1 SQVTM and CDR2 ANQGSEA. CDR3 length equals 14 residues. The chain's CDR3 is CSVVEVPGRSGYTF. Here the CDR3 DNA reads TGCAGCGTTGTCGAGGTACCCGGGAGATCAGGCTACACCTTC.

The J gene is TRBJ2-1, the V gene TRBV20-1; D call uncertain. V lost 3 bases and J 5 bases, leaving 8 bases between the germline ends. The CDR3 is 12 residues long. Germline CDR1 reads DFQATT; CDR2 reads SNEGSKA (reference sequence). The CDR3 DNA sequence: TGCAGTGCTAGTGCTAGTAACAATGAGCAGTTCTTC. Protein sequence: CSASASNNEQFF.

The sample holds one count of this clone. The chain employs TRBV9 and TRBJ2-7; D is unclear. The V end lost 0 bases, the J end lost 0 bases, and 7 bases lay between the germline ends. The CDR3 length is 14 residues. Germline CDR1 reads SGDLS; CDR2 reads YYNGEE. CDR3 coding DNA: TGTGCCAGCAGCGTAGATCCAATCTCCTACGAGCAGTACTTC. Translating gives CASSVDPISYEQYF. Using reference TRBV9 and TRBJ2-7 for the parts outside the CDR3, the full variable domain is DSGVTQTPKHLITATGQRVTLRCSPRSGDLSVYWYQQSLDQGLQFLIQYYNGEERAKGNILERFSAQQFPDLHSELNLSSLELGDSALYFCASSVDPISYEQYFGPGTRLTVT.

This rearrangement joins TRBV14 to TRBJ2-5, with a weak D call TRBD2 (5 bases). Between the trimmed V and J ends, which lost 0 bases and 5 bases, there was a span of 16 bases. This CDR3 region has 16 residues. Germline CDR1 is SGHDN and CDR2 is FVKESK. The CDR3 loop is CASSQEPAALRETQYF. In nucleotides, the CDR3 is TGTGCCAGCAGCCAAGAACCAGCGGCGCTCAGGGAGACCCAGTACTTC.

This clone is a singleton in its sample. The chain employs TRBV6-5 and TRBJ1-1; maybe TRBD1 (6 bases). Trimming removed 6 bases from V and 0 bases from J, with 11 bases in between. CDR3 size: 14 residues. Per germline, CDR1 MNHEY and CDR2 SVGAGI. The CDR3 spells CASSPTGLNTEAFF. The CDR3 DNA reads as TGTGCCAGCAGCCCCACAGGGTTGAACACTGAAGCTTTCTTT.

This clone was seen only once. This chain joins TRBV10-3 and TRBJ2-7; D unresolved. The CDR3 sequence is 13 residues long. V lost 8 bases to trimming and J lost 1 base, with 12 bases between them. CDR1 ENHRY and CDR2 SYGVKD come from the germline V gene. CDR3 region: CAIADQQSYEQYF. The CDR3 bases are TGTGCCATCGCTGATCAGCAATCCTACGAGCAGTACTTC.

V gene TRBV19 combines with J gene TRBJ2-1; 9 bases are shared with TRBD1. The CDR3 has 16 residues. After removal of 5 bases from V and 4 bases from J, the junction contained 9 bases not matched to a gene. In germline, CDR1 is LNHDA, CDR2 SQIVND (reference sequence). CDR3 amino acids: CASSSKQGASYNEQFF. CDR3 sequence (DNA): TGTGCCAGTAGTTCAAAACAGGGGGCGTCTTACAATGAGCAGTTCTTC.

The chain links TRBV7-9 to TRBJ2-7, with TRBD1 identical over 10 bases. The germline V gene encodes CDR1 SEHNR and CDR2 FQNEAQ (reference sequence). Germline trimming cut 5 bases from V and 7 bases from J; bases unmatched to any gene: 11. The length of the CDR3 is 15 residues. In DNA form, the CDR3 reads TGTGCCAGCAGCCCACCCGGGACAGGGGACAGAGAGCAGTACTTC. It yields the protein CASSPPGTGDREQYF.